The 29 T cell receptor beta chains below were found in one sample sequenced in a study of blood T cells in healthy people across ages. A second PCR of 7 to 11 cycles used a sample-barcoded 5' primer and a J-beta primer mix. One entry per CDR3 protein, called by TCRdb with MiXCR from the 5' RACE reads. The sample yields fewer than 2,000,000 distinct CDR3 sequences, about two fifths seen once. The sample consisted of blood. The receptors originated from a human donor in good health.

This clonotype was counted at least ten times. This sequence joins TRBV5-4 and TRBJ2-3, with D possibly being TRBD2 (6 bases). Per the germline V gene, CDR1 is SGHNT and CDR2 is YYREEE (reference sequence). The V end was cut by 2 bases, the J end by 0 bases, with 10 bases between. The CDR3 extends over 15 amino acids. The CDR3 DNA is TGTGCCAGCAGCTTTTGGGGGGAGAGCACAGATACGCAGTATTTT. Translation: CASSFWGESTDTQYF.

This rearrangement joins TRBV6-2 or TRBV6-3 to TRBJ2-1, with 9 bases matching TRBD2. Germline CDR1 is MNHEY and CDR2 is SVGEGT. J lost 5 bases, V lost 0 bases, and 5 bases had no gene match. The CDR3 consists of 16 residues. This chain's CDR3 is CASSYSMRGGDNEQFF. CDR3 DNA sequence: TGTGCCAGCAGTTACTCGATGCGGGGGGGCGACAATGAGCAGTTCTTC.

In this sample, this clonotype turned up a few times. The rearrangement uses TRBV20-1 and TRBJ2-5, with D possibly TRBD2 on 5 matching bases. The CDR3 is 14 residues long. Per germline, CDR1 DFQATT and CDR2 SNEGSKA (reference sequence). V was pared by 0 bases and J by 0 bases, with 8 bases between. CDR3 coding DNA: TGCAGTGCTAGAGAGCGAGGGTACCAAGAGACCCAGTACTTC. It is translated as CSARERGYQETQYF.

This clonotype was recorded at least ten times. This chain joins TRBV20-1 and TRBJ2-5, with 11 bases lining up with TRBD2. The CDR3 is 12 residues long. The germline V gene has CDR1 DFQATT and CDR2 SNEGSKA (reference sequence). Trimming took 6 bases from V and 5 from J; bases not matched to a gene: 2. This CDR3 reads CSARTSGETQYF. DNA for the CDR3: TGCAGTGCAAGGACTAGCGGGGAGACCCAGTACTTC.

The chain links TRBV7-2 to TRBJ1-5; 7 bases line up with TRBD1. The CDR3 is made up of 14 amino acids. The germline gives CDR1 SGHTA, CDR2 FQGNSA. V lost 6 bases to trimming and J lost 3 bases; unmatched junction nucleotides: 5. CDR3 bases: TGTGCCAGCAGTCTGGACAGGTACAATCAGCCCCAGCATTTT. Its translation is CASSLDRYNQPQHF.

V usage is TRBV2 and J usage is TRBJ2-5, with D perhaps TRBD1 (8 bases). The CDR3 is made up of 20 amino acids. Per the germline V gene, CDR1 is SNHLY and CDR2 is FYNNEI. The germline V and J ends were trimmed by 2 bases and 0 bases, with 25 bases remaining between them. The CDR3 DNA reads as TGTGCCAGCAGTGAATCTTTTGACAGGGAGGGACAGGACCACCAAGAGACCCAGTACTTC. This encodes CASSESFDREGQDHQETQYF.

In DNA form, the CDR3 reads TGTGCCATCAGCAGCGGGGGGGTCTACAATGAGCAGTTCTTC. This sequence encodes CAISSGGVYNEQFF. The J gene is TRBJ2-1, the V gene TRBV10-3; TRBD2 aligns across 10 bases. Trimming at V came to 6 bases and at J to 3 bases, leaving 2 bases not matched to a gene. CDR1 is ENHRY, CDR2 SYGVKD, per germline. CDR3 length equals 14 residues.

J is TRBJ2-7 and V is TRBV20-1; 11 nucleotides agree with TRBD2. From germline, CDR1 is DFQATT and CDR2 SNEGSKA (reference sequence). This CDR3 region has 15 residues. V lost 2 bases, J lost 0 bases, and 3 bases stayed unmatched. The CDR3 spells CSARSLAGDSYEQYF. CDR3 nucleotide sequence: TGCAGTGCTAGATCACTAGCGGGGGACTCCTACGAGCAGTACTTC.

This chain uses TRBV6-2 or TRBV6-3 with TRBJ1-2, with 7 positions matching TRBD1. This CDR3 contains 12 residues. Germline V gives CDR1 MNHEY, CDR2 SVGEGT. The V segment lost 8 bases and the J segment 3 bases; nucleotides outside the gene matches: 3. Here the CDR3 reads CASHDRDYGYTF. The CDR3 DNA reads as TGTGCCAGCCACGACAGGGACTATGGCTACACCTTC.

This CDR3 is CSVIGGGSNYGYTF. CDR3 DNA: TGCAGCGTTATCGGGGGGGGCTCTAACTATGGCTACACCTTC. The chain uses TRBV29-1 and TRBJ1-2, with a tentative D call TRBD1 (6 bases). From germline, CDR1 is SQVTM and CDR2 ANQGSEA. V gave up 5 bases and J gave up 0 bases, with 13 bases separating them. This CDR3 has 14 residues.

About this clonotype: A read error may account for a junction end that differs from germline. The chain is built from TRBV5-1 and TRBJ2-3, with D perhaps TRBD1 (5 bases). Germline CDR1 and CDR2: SGHRS and YFSETQ. This CDR3 is built from 15 residues. CDR3 region: CASSSGPESTGTQYF. The CDR3 region has the DNA TGCGCCAGCAGCTCCGGGCCGGAAAGCACAGGTACGCAGTATTTT. Full variable domain (remainder filled in from reference TRBV5-1 and TRBJ2-3): KAGVTQTPRYLIKTRGQQVTLSCSPISGHRSVSWYQQTPGQGLQFLFEYFSETQRNKGNFPGRFSGRQFSNSRSEMNVSTLELGDSALYLCASSSGPESTGTQYFGPGTRLTVL.

This clonotype has more than one count but fewer than ten. At one boundary the junction diverges from the germline segment, which might be a read error. This chain uses TRBV7-2 with TRBJ2-3, with 8 bases lining up with TRBD2. CDR3 length equals 14 residues. Germline V lookup: CDR1 SGHTA, CDR2 FQGNSA. Here the CDR3 reads CASSLAGHTDTQYF. The CDR3 DNA reads TGTGCCAGCAGCCTAGCGGGCCACACAGATACGCAGTATTTT.

The V call is TRBV15, the J call TRBJ1-1; D gene ambiguous. CDR3 size: 13 residues. Germline CDR1 and CDR2: LNHNV and YYDKDF (reference sequence). With 3 bases removed from V and 12 bases from J, the gap between germline ends came to 17 bases. CDR3 sequence: CATSSPYQGNPFF. In DNA, the CDR3 is TGTGCCACCAGCAGCCCATACCAAGGGAATCCTTTCTTT.

The chain employs TRBV20-1 and TRBJ2-4; weak D call: TRBD1 (6 bases). Gene TRBJ2-7 matches the end of the DNA better, so the J call may be wrong. This CDR3 is 17 amino acids long. CDR1 is DFQATT and CDR2 is SNEGSKA in the germline V gene (reference sequence). In nucleotides, the CDR3 is TGCAGTGCTAGAGATTCGGCCGGCAACAGGGCTTCCCACGAGCAGTACTTC. Its translation is CSARDSAGNRASHEQYF.

In this sample, this clonotype turned up a few times. This chain joins TRBV20-1 and TRBJ2-1, with 9 bases lining up with TRBD2. Germline CDR1 and CDR2: DFQATT and SNEGSKA (reference sequence). The V gene end was trimmed by 0 bases and the J gene end by 2 bases; junction bases not matched to a gene: 8. This CDR3 region has 17 residues. DNA of the CDR3: TGCAGTGCTAGAGAATTTTTTGGACTAGCGACCTACAATGAGCAGTTCTTC. It yields the protein CSAREFFGLATYNEQFF.

In regard to this clonotype: The junction does not match germline at one end; this may be a read error. The rearrangement joins TRBV7-2 to TRBJ1-1, with a possible D match to TRBD1 (5 bases). CDR1 is SGHTA and CDR2 is FQGNSA in the germline V gene. The CDR3 length is 14 residues. The CDR3 DNA reads TGTGCCAGCAGCCTTCAAGGGGTCGGCACTGAAACTTTCTTT. This gives the protein CASSLQGVGTETFF.

V is TRBV7-2 and J is TRBJ2-2, with 12 bases lining up with TRBD2. Germline loops: CDR1 SGHTA, CDR2 FQGNSA. Trimming removed 5 bases from V and 1 base from J; junction bases left unmatched: 8. The CDR3 is 18 amino acids. In DNA, the CDR3 is TGTGCCAGCAGCCAGGTCCTAGCGGGGGGGCTGAACACCGGGGAGCTGTTTTTT. Protein sequence: CASSQVLAGGLNTGELFF. The complete variable domain, with remaining parts taken from reference TRBV7-2 and TRBJ2-2, reads GAGVSQSPSNKVTEKGKDVELRCDPISGHTALYWYRQSLGQGLEFLIYFQGNSAPDKSGLPSDRFSAERTGGSVSTLTIQRTQQEDSAVYLCASSQVLAGGLNTGELFFGEGSRLTVL.

At least ten counts were recorded for this clonotype. This rearrangement joins TRBV12-3 or TRBV12-4 to TRBJ1-2, with D unclear. The CDR3 runs to 13 residues. V was pared by 5 bases and J by 4 bases, with 11 bases between. The CDR3 protein is CASSLGFPYGYTF. In DNA, the CDR3 is TGTGCCAGCAGTCTCGGGTTCCCCTATGGCTACACCTTC.

This clonotype was observed a handful of times. The chain employs TRBV7-9 and TRBJ2-2, with 11 bases lining up with TRBD2. CDR3 length: 15 amino acids. Germline V gene sequence: CDR1 SEHNR, CDR2 FQNEAQ (reference sequence). The CDR3 is CTHRLAGGNTGELFF. In DNA form, the CDR3 reads TGTACCCACCGCCTAGCGGGGGGCAACACCGGGGAGCTGTTTTTT.

Comment on this clonotype: This may arise from a read error, as a much more abundant clone is one base away. CDR3 protein: CGVEVGTDYGYTF. The CDR3 nucleotides are TGCGGCGTTGAAGTCGGGACGGACTATGGCTACACCTTC. The rearrangement joins TRBV29-1 to TRBJ1-2; weak D call: TRBD1 (5 bases). The V gene's germline CDR1 is SQVTM and CDR2 ANQGSEA. The CDR3 totals 13 residues.

The V call is TRBV24-1, the J call TRBJ2-3; the match to TRBD2 covers 12 bases. CDR1 KGHDR and CDR2 SFDVKD come from the germline V gene. The CDR3 runs to 17 residues. With V trimmed by 4 bases and J by 2 bases, 6 bases remained unmatched. CDR3 coding DNA: TGTGCCACCAGTGACCCCACTAGCGGGGGGTTCACAGATACGCAGTATTTT. Translation: CATSDPTSGGFTDTQYF.

The chain uses TRBV12-3 or TRBV12-4 and TRBJ1-5; D may be TRBD1 (5 bases). V lost 6 bases, J lost 0 bases, and 18 bases lay in between. This CDR3 has 17 amino acids. The CDR3 loop reads CASSPSLAGFSNQPQHF. Here the CDR3 DNA reads TGTGCCAGCAGCCCATCCTTGGCAGGGTTTAGCAATCAGCCCCAGCATTTT.

This chain joins TRBV5-1 and TRBJ2-2; D is uncertain. Looked up from germline, CDR1 is SGHRS and CDR2 is YFSETQ. Trimming left V 2 bases short and J 4 bases short, with 15 bases between. CDR3 length equals 16 residues. CDR3 loop: CASSFGRTVATGELFF. The DNA for the CDR3 is TGCGCCAGCAGCTTTGGACGGACCGTGGCCACCGGGGAGCTGTTTTTT.

The V gene is TRBV12-3 or TRBV12-4, the J gene TRBJ2-5, with D unresolved. This CDR3 spans 19 amino acids. Trimming removed 3 bases at V and 1 base at J, with 24 bases between. CDR3 sequence: CASSLVVYHLTPFQETQYF. In DNA form, the CDR3 reads TGTGCCAGCAGTTTGGTAGTCTACCATCTTACTCCTTTCCAAGAGACCCAGTACTTC.

This clonotype appeared many times. CDR3 region: CSAYRSSRVPNEQYF. CDR3 nucleotides: TGCAGTGCTTATCGGTCCTCTCGGGTCCCCAACGAGCAGTACTTC. The rearrangement joins TRBV20-1 to TRBJ2-7; D not certain. Germline CDR1 reads DFQATT; CDR2 reads SNEGSKA (reference sequence). V was cut by 5 bases and J by 5 bases, with 22 bases left in between. The CDR3 covers 15 residues.

This clonotype was seen a few times. The junction departs from germline at one end; a sequencing error may be responsible. This rearrangement joins TRBV20-1 to TRBJ1-5, with D maybe TRBD1 (5 bases). Looked up from germline, CDR1 is DFQATT and CDR2 is SNEGSKA (reference sequence). This CDR3 has 15 amino acids. CDR3 in DNA: TGCAGTGCTAGGGAACCGGGACGGGTCAATCAGCTCCAGCATTTT. It codes for CSAREPGRVNQLQHF.

This clonotype was observed a few times. A junction boundary mismatches the germline segment, possibly from a read error. This rearrangement joins TRBV15 to TRBJ2-6; D perhaps matches TRBD2 (5 bases). Per germline, CDR1 LNHNV and CDR2 YYDKDF (reference sequence). The CDR3 spans 16 residues. CDR3 protein: CATSRDRDSGANVLTF. For the CDR3, the DNA is TGCGCCACCAGCAGAGATCGGGATTCTGGGGCCAACGTCCTGACTTTC. The whole variable domain, remainder taken from reference TRBV15 and TRBJ2-6, is DAMVIQNPRYQVTQFGKPVTLSCSQTLNHNVMYWYQQKSSQAPKLLFHYYDKDFNNEADTPDNFQSRRPNTSFCFLDIRSPGLGDTAMYLCATSRDRDSGANVLTFGAGSRLTVL.

This chain joins TRBV19 and TRBJ2-3; 11 bases match TRBD1. The length of the CDR3 is 16 residues. J was trimmed by 2 bases and V by 6 bases; bases with no gene match: 7. Germline V gene data show CDR1 as LNHDA and CDR2 as SQIVND (reference sequence). The CDR3: CASRPGTGGHTDTQYF. The CDR3 nucleotides are TGTGCCAGTAGACCCGGGACAGGGGGACACACAGATACGCAGTATTTT. Looking up the rest from reference TRBV19 and TRBJ2-3 gives the full variable domain: DGGITQSPKYLFRKEGQNVTLSCEQNLNHDAMYWYRQDPGQGLRLIYYSQIVNDFQKGDIAEGYSVSREKKESFPLTVTSAQKNPTAFYLCASRPGTGGHTDTQYFGPGTRLTVL.

This clonotype was seen a few times. CDR3 in amino acids: CSVERGVGWNEQFF. The CDR3 DNA sequence: TGCAGCGTTGAACGGGGGGTCGGATGGAATGAGCAGTTCTTC. The chain uses TRBV29-1 and TRBJ2-1; 7 nucleotides line up with TRBD2. The germline gives CDR1 SQVTM, CDR2 ANQGSEA. The CDR3 is 14 amino acids. V gave up 2 bases and J gave up 7 bases; unmatched junction bases: 8.